Presented here are 27 T cell receptor beta chains from one specimen sequenced in a study of blood T cell repertoires in COVID-19. Produced via immunoSEQ multiplex PCR; TCRdb's table is partial and in-frame only. There are 350,000 to 450,000 clones in the sample; approximately 90% occur only once, and about 0.83% lies in the top ten. Sequencing was carried out using PBMCs or T cells enriched from blood (not recorded which). These receptors were obtained from a woman aged 40 to 50 who had been exposed to COVID-19.

The chain employs TRBV7-3 and TRBJ2-1, with TRBD2 matching over 7 bases. Germline-derived CDR1 and CDR2 are SGHTA and FQGTGA. CDR3 size: 16 residues. V lost 1 base to trimming and J lost 9 bases; unmatched junction nucleotides: 12. The CDR3 here is CASSLRGGLRRAEQFF. In DNA form, the CDR3 reads TGTGCCAGCAGCTTAAGGGGGGGACTAAGACGTGCTGAGCAGTTCTTC.

This clone is a singleton in its sample. The chain carries TRBV27 and TRBJ2-4; 8 bases fit TRBD1. Trimming took 4 bases from V and 4 from J; bases not matched to a gene: 3. The CDR3 length is 14 residues. The germline V gene encodes CDR1 MNHEY and CDR2 SMNVEV (reference sequence). The CDR3 DNA sequence: TGTGCCAGCAGTTCTTGGACAGGGAAAAACATTCAGTACTTC. This gives the protein CASSSWTGKNIQYF.

The table lists this clone with many counts. The J gene is TRBJ2-7, the V gene TRBV19, with TRBD2 matching 10 bases. V lost 10 bases, J lost 2 bases, and 5 bases stayed unmatched. CDR1 and CDR2 (germline): LNHDA, SQIVND (reference sequence). The CDR3 is 13 residues long. CDR3 protein: CATRLAGAYEQYF. The DNA for the CDR3 is TGTGCCACAAGACTAGCGGGTGCCTACGAGCAGTACTTC.

V and J are TRBV6-5 and TRBJ1-6; 10 positions match TRBD1. V lost 4 bases and J lost 7; bases outside the gene matches: 4. Germline V gene lookup returns CDR1 MNHEY and CDR2 SVGAGI. The length of the CDR3 is 15 residues. The DNA of the CDR3 is TGTGCCAGCAGTTTGGGGACAGGGGTCAATTCACCCCTCCACTTT. Translation: CASSLGTGVNSPLHF.

The chain recombines TRBV6-5 with TRBJ1-2; 8 positions agree with TRBD1. This CDR3 is 15 amino acids long. Germline CDR1 is MNHEY and CDR2 is SVGAGI. V lost 2 bases and J lost 0; bases outside the gene matches: 2. CDR3 sequence (DNA): TGTGCCAGCAGTTACCTGACAGGGGCTAACTATGGCTACACCTTC. This sequence encodes CASSYLTGANYGYTF.

This clone was counted between two and nine times. V gene TRBV5-4 combines with J gene TRBJ1-2, with unresolved D. Germline V gene sequence: CDR1 SGHNT, CDR2 YYREEE (reference sequence). The CDR3 loop spans 16 amino acids. The V and J ends lost 3 bases and 3 bases respectively, with 18 bases between them. The CDR3 nucleotides are TGTGCCAGCAGCTCCACGAGTGAGAGGGAGTACTATGGCTACACCTTC. Protein: CASSSTSEREYYGYTF.

This chain joins TRBV7-9 and TRBJ1-4; tentatively, D is TRBD1 (6 bases). The CDR3 length is 15 residues. Trimming pared 0 bases from V and 8 bases from J, leaving 13 bases between. CDR1 is SEHNR and CDR2 is FQNEAQ in the germline V gene (reference sequence). The DNA for the CDR3 is TGTGCCAGCAGCTTAGCGGGGGGGCTGGGCGAAAAACTGTTTTTT. Translating it yields CASSLAGGLGEKLFF.

The chain couples TRBV10-2 to TRBJ1-1, with D perhaps matching TRBD1 (6 bases). This CDR3 is built from 14 residues. The V gene lost 8 bases and the J gene lost 2 bases, with 15 bases spanning the gap. Germline loops: CDR1 WSHSY, CDR2 SAAADI. CDR3 residues: CASGNNRANTEAFF. The CDR3 DNA follows: TGCGCCAGCGGGAATAACAGGGCAAACACTGAAGCTTTCTTT.

V is TRBV5-4 and J is TRBJ2-1, with 10 positions matching TRBD1. V dropped 5 bases and J dropped 4; count of bases not matched to a gene: 6. The CDR3 is made up of 15 amino acids. CDR1 SGHNT and CDR2 YYREEE come from the germline V gene (reference sequence). Here the CDR3 DNA reads TGTGCCAGCAGTCGGGACAGGGGTGGGTACAATGAGCAGTTCTTC. Translated: CASSRDRGGYNEQFF.

J is TRBJ2-2 and V is TRBV5-4; the match to TRBD2 covers 7 bases. V gave up 7 bases and J gave up 6 bases; unmatched junction bases: 0. Germline V gene lookup returns CDR1 SGHNT and CDR2 YYREEE (reference sequence). This CDR3 has 11 amino acids. CDR3 in DNA: TGTGCCAGCGGGGGGGCCGGGGAGCTGTTTTTT. Protein: CASGGAGELFF. The entire variable domain, with the rest obtained from reference TRBV5-4 and TRBJ2-2, is as follows: ETGVTQSPTHLIKTRGQQVTLRCSSQSGHNTVSWYQQALGQGPQFIFQYYREEENGRGNFPPRFSGLQFPNYSSELNVNALELDDSALYLCASGGAGELFFGEGSRLTVL.

The J gene is TRBJ2-7, the V gene TRBV7-8, with 10 positions matching TRBD2. Germline V gene data show CDR1 as SGHVS and CDR2 as FQNEAQ. With 1 base clipped from V and 0 bases from J, the junction kept 12 bases outside the gene matches. The CDR3 is 19 residues long. Here the CDR3 reads CASSLGGLASEGGSYEQYF. The CDR3 DNA is TGTGCCAGCAGCTTAGGGGGACTAGCGTCCGAGGGGGGCTCCTACGAGCAGTACTTC.

The chain uses TRBV2 and TRBJ2-7; 7 nucleotides match TRBD2. Germline loops: CDR1 SNHLY, CDR2 FYNNEI. V was pared by 6 bases and J by 7 bases, with 9 bases of the junction left unmatched. CDR3 length: 13 amino acids. This CDR3 reads CASRGDYPREQYF. In nucleotides, the CDR3 is TGTGCCAGCAGGGGGGACTACCCTCGGGAGCAGTACTTC.

The chain employs TRBV19 and TRBJ2-1; D remains unclear. The CDR3 is 13 residues long. The V and J ends lost 4 bases and 9 bases respectively, with 13 bases between them. From germline, CDR1 is LNHDA and CDR2 SQIVND (reference sequence). The CDR3 coding sequence is TGTGCCAGTAGTACTAATCTAGAAACTGAGCAGTTCTTC. It is translated as CASSTNLETEQFF.

Comment on this clone: At one of its ends the junction is not consistent with the germline gene, which may arise from a read error. V and J are TRBV7-9 and TRBJ2-1; D call uncertain. Germline loops: CDR1 SEHNR, CDR2 FQNEAQ (reference sequence). The CDR3 length is 12 residues. The chain's CDR3 is CASSLALVEQFF. The CDR3 DNA is TGTGCCAGCAGTTTAGCCTTAGTTGAGCAGTTCTTC.

Only a few counts were recorded for this clone. The gene calls are TRBV5-1 and TRBJ1-2; D is unresolved. The CDR3 sequence is 13 residues long. Germline CDR1 reads SGHRS; CDR2 reads YFSETQ. Trimming shortened V by 2 bases and J by 4 bases, and 9 bases separated the two germline ends. The chain's CDR3 is CASSFDPGYGYTF. CDR3 in DNA: TGCGCCAGCAGCTTTGACCCGGGCTATGGCTACACCTTC. The full variable domain, its missing parts supplied by reference TRBV5-1 and TRBJ1-2, is KAGVTQTPRYLIKTRGQQVTLSCSPISGHRSVSWYQQTPGQGLQFLFEYFSETQRNKGNFPGRFSGRQFSNSRSEMNVSTLELGDSALYLCASSFDPGYGYTFGSGTRLTVV.

This clone was counted only a few times. This chain uses TRBV30 with TRBJ2-2, with a possible D match to TRBD1 (6 bases). Germline-derived CDR1 and CDR2 are GTSNPN and SVGIG (reference sequence). The V end was cut by 5 bases, the J end by 0 bases, with 7 bases between. The CDR3 is 13 residues long. The CDR3 reads CAWGTTNTGELFF. In DNA, the CDR3 is TGTGCCTGGGGGACAACGAACACCGGGGAGCTGTTTTTT. The whole variable domain, remainder taken from reference TRBV30 and TRBJ2-2, is SQTIHQWPATLVQPVGSPLSLECTVEGTSNPNLYWYRQAAGRGLQLLFYSVGIGQISSEVPQNLSASRPQDRQFILSSKKLLLSDSGFYLCAWGTTNTGELFFGEGSRLTVL.

The V and J genes are TRBV24-1 and TRBJ1-5; D is uncertain. This CDR3 has 15 residues. The germline gives CDR1 KGHDR, CDR2 SFDVKD. The V and J ends lost 7 bases and 4 bases respectively, with 16 bases between them. The CDR3 sequence is CATRGKGGGNQPQHF. In nucleotides, the CDR3 is TGTGCCACCAGGGGGAAGGGTGGAGGGAATCAGCCCCAGCATTTT.

The chain combines TRBV6-2 or TRBV6-3 with TRBJ1-2; D uncertain. From germline, CDR1 is MNHEY and CDR2 SVGEGT. V was pared by 3 bases and J by 5 bases, with 19 bases between. This CDR3 region has 16 residues. The CDR3 reads CASSYIPERREYGYTF. The DNA for the CDR3 is TGTGCCAGCAGTTATATACCCGAGCGACGGGAATATGGCTACACCTTC.

This clone was counted only a few times. The chain combines TRBV2 with TRBJ1-1, with D unclear. Germline values: CDR1 SNHLY, CDR2 FYNNEI. CDR3 length: 13 amino acids. With 5 bases removed from V and 0 bases from J, the gap between germline ends came to 7 bases. The CDR3 reads CASSMGMNTEAFF. CDR3 DNA sequence: TGTGCCAGCAGTATGGGCATGAACACTGAAGCTTTCTTT.

The rearrangement links TRBV2 to TRBJ1-4; D is unclear. V dropped 6 bases and J dropped 8 bases, with 13 bases sitting between them. Germline V lookup: CDR1 SNHLY, CDR2 FYNNEI. The CDR3 loop spans 13 amino acids. The CDR3 nucleotides are TGTGCCAGCAGCCCGGGAGGGAGGGAAAAACTGTTTTTT. Protein sequence: CASSPGGREKLFF.

CDR3 region: CAWSIAGGIYEQYF. CDR3 in DNA: TGTGCCTGGAGTATAGCGGGAGGGATCTACGAGCAGTACTTC. This chain links TRBV30 with TRBJ2-7; 11 bases are shared with TRBD2. The CDR3 spans 14 residues. CDR1 is GTSNPN, CDR2 SVGIG, per germline (reference sequence). J lost 3 bases, V lost 2 bases, and 3 bases had no gene match.

The chain carries TRBV5-4 and TRBJ1-1, with a possible D match to TRBD1 (5 bases). The germline V and J ends were trimmed by 5 bases and 0 bases, with 17 bases remaining between them. From germline, CDR1 is SGHNT and CDR2 YYREEE (reference sequence). The length of the CDR3 is 16 residues. This CDR3 reads CASSHPLDSLNTEAFF. The CDR3 DNA reads as TGTGCCAGCAGTCACCCCCTCGACAGCTTGAACACTGAAGCTTTCTTT.

The chain uses TRBV2 and TRBJ1-4, with D maybe TRBD1 (6 bases). Germline-derived CDR1 and CDR2 are SNHLY and FYNNEI. This CDR3 comprises 13 residues. CDR3 DNA sequence: TGTGTCAGTCTCGGGACACCGAGTGAAAAACTGTTTTTT. This translates into CVSLGTPSEKLFF.

This rearrangement joins TRBV19 to TRBJ2-1; TRBD2 matches at 12 bases. Trimming removed 9 bases from V and 7 bases from J; junction bases left unmatched: 16. The CDR3 has 17 residues. The V gene's germline CDR1 is LNHDA and CDR2 SQIVND (reference sequence). The CDR3 here is CASASFTTSGSGNEQFF. Written as DNA, the CDR3 is TGTGCCAGCGCTTCGTTTACGACTAGCGGGAGCGGGAATGAGCAGTTCTTC.

This rearrangement joins TRBV2 to TRBJ1-1; D remains unclear. Looked up from germline, CDR1 is SNHLY and CDR2 is FYNNEI. Trimming pared 7 bases from V and 1 base from J, leaving 19 bases between. The CDR3 sequence is 16 residues long. Here the CDR3 DNA reads TGTGCCAGCAATCGGGTCGCGGCCGCCCCGAACACTGAAGCTTTCTTT. This codes for CASNRVAAAPNTEAFF.

The chain uses TRBV19 and TRBJ2-5; a weak D match, TRBD1 (5 bases). The V end was cut by 3 bases, the J end by 5 bases, with 16 bases between. Germline CDR1 reads LNHDA; CDR2 reads SQIVND (reference sequence). This CDR3 has 15 amino acids. DNA for the CDR3: TGTGCCAGTAGTATTGGTGGCAGGGATAGGGAGACCCAGTACTTC. Its translation: CASSIGGRDRETQYF. The variable domain in full, with the rest retrieved from reference TRBV19 and TRBJ2-5, is DGGITQSPKYLFRKEGQNVTLSCEQNLNHDAMYWYRQDPGQGLRLIYYSQIVNDFQKGDIAEGYSVSREKKESFPLTVTSAQKNPTAFYLCASSIGGRDRETQYFGPGTRLLVL.

The chain joins TRBV20-1 to TRBJ2-2, with 14 positions matching TRBD2. The CDR3 runs 19 residues. Germline CDR1 is DFQATT and CDR2 is SNEGSKA (reference sequence). V was clipped by 3 bases and J by 2 bases; unmatched bases: 11. CDR3 region: CSASDAGTSGGVNTGELFF. Written as DNA, the CDR3 is TGCAGTGCTAGTGACGCCGGGACTAGCGGGGGCGTTAACACCGGGGAGCTGTTTTTT.